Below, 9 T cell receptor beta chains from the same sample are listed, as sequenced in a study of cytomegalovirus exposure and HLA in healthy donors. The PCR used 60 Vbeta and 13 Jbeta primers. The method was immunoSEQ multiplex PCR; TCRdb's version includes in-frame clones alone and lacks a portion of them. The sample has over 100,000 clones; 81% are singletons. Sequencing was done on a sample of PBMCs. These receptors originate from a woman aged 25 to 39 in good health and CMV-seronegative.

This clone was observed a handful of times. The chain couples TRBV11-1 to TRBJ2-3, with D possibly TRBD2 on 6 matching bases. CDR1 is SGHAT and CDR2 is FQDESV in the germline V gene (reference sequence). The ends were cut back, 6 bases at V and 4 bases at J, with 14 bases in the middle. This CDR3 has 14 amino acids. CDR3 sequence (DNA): TGTGCCAGCAGTACGTTGCGGAGGGCAGATACGCAGTATTTT. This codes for CASSTLRRADTQYF.

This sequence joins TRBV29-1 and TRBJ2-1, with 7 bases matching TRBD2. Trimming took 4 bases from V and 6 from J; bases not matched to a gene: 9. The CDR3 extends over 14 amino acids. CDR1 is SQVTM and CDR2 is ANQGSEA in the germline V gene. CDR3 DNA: TGCAGCGTTGGTCGCGGGAGTCCCCTCAATGAGCAGTTCTTC. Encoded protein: CSVGRGSPLNEQFF.

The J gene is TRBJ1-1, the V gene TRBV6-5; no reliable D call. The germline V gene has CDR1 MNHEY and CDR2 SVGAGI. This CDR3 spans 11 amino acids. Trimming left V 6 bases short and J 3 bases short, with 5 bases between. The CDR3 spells CASSRDTEAFF. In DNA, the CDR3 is TGTGCCAGCAGCCGCGACACTGAAGCTTTCTTT.

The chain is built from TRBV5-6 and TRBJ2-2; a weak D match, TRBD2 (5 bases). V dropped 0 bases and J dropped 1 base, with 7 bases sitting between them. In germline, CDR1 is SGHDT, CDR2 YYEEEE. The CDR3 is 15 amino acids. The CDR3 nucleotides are TGTGCCAGCAGCTTGGGAGGAGGGAACACCGGGGAGCTGTTTTTT. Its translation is CASSLGGGNTGELFF.

CDR3 loop: CASMRVTNTGELFF. The CDR3, as DNA: TGCGCCAGCATGCGGGTCACGAACACCGGGGAGCTGTTTTTT. J is TRBJ2-2 and V is TRBV10-2, with D perhaps TRBD2 (5 bases). The CDR3 spans 14 residues. Trimming took 7 bases from V and 0 from J, leaving 9 bases between them. CDR1 is WSHSY, CDR2 SAAADI, per germline.

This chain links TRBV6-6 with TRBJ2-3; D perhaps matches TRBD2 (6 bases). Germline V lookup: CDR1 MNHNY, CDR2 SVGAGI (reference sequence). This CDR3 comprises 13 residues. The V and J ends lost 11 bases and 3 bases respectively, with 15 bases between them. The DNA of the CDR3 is TGTGCCGCAGAGAGGGACTTGACAGATACGCAGTATTTT. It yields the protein CAAERDLTDTQYF.

The CDR3 spells CSVGGLAGGSSYNEQFF. CDR3 DNA: TGCAGCGTGGGGGGACTAGCGGGAGGCTCGTCCTACAATGAGCAGTTCTTC. V gene TRBV29-1 combines with J gene TRBJ2-1; the match to TRBD2 covers 15 bases. J lost 1 base, V lost 6 bases, and 7 bases had no gene match. This CDR3 has 17 residues. CDR1 and CDR2 from the germline V gene are SQVTM and ANQGSEA.

The CDR3 DNA follows: TGTGCCAGCTCCCCAACAGAGAACAATGAGCAGTTCTTC. Translated, it gives CASSPTENNEQFF. This chain connects TRBV18 to TRBJ2-1, with D uncertain. V shed 6 bases and J shed 5 bases, with 11 bases lying between them. This CDR3 spans 13 amino acids. The germline V gene has CDR1 KGHSH and CDR2 LQKENI.

This CDR3 reads CASSFGTAEAFF. The CDR3 nucleotides are TGTGCCAGCAGCTTCGGGACAGCTGAAGCTTTCTTT. The chain uses TRBV7-9 and TRBJ1-1; 7 positions agree with TRBD1. V dropped 3 bases and J dropped 6; count of bases not matched to a gene: 1. Germline V gene lookup returns CDR1 SEHNR and CDR2 FQNEAQ (reference sequence). The CDR3 loop spans 12 amino acids. The full variable domain, completed using reference TRBV7-9 and TRBJ1-1, is DTGVSQNPRHKITKRGQNVTFRCDPISEHNRLYWYRQTLGQGPEFLTYFQNEAQLEKSRLLSDRFSAERPKGSFSTLEIQRTEQGDSAMYLCASSFGTAEAFFGQGTRLTVV.